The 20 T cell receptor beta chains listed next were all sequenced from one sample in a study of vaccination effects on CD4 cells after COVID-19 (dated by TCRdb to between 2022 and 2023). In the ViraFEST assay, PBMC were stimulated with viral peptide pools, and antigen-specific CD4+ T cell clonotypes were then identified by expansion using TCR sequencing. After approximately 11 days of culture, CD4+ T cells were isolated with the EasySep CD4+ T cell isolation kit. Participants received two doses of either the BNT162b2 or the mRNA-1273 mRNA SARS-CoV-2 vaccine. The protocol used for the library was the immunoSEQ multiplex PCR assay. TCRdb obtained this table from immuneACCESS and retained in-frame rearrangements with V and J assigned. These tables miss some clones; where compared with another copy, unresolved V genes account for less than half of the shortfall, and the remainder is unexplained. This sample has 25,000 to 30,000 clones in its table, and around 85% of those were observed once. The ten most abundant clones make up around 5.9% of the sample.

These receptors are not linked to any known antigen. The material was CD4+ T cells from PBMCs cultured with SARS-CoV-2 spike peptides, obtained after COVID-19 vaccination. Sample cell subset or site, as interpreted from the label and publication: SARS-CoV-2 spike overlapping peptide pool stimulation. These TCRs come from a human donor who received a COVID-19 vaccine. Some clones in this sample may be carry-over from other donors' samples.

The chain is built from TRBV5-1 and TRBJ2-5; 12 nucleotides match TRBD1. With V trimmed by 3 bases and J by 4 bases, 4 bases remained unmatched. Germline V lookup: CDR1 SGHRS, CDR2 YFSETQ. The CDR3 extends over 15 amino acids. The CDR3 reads CASSSGTGGLETQYF. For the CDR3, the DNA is TGCGCCAGCAGCTCCGGGACAGGGGGCCTAGAGACCCAGTACTTC.

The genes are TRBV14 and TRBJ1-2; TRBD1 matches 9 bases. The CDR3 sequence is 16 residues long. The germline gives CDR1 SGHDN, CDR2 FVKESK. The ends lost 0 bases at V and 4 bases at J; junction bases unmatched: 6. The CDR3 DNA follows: TGTGCCAGCAGCCAAGAGGAAGGGACAGGGCCCTATGGCTACACCTTC. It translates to CASSQEEGTGPYGYTF.

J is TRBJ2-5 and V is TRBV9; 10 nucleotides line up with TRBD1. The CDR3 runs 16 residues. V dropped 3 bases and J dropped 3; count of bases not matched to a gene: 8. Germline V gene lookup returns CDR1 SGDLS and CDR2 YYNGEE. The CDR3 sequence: CASSARTGGVEETQYF. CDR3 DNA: TGTGCCAGCAGCGCGAGGACAGGGGGAGTTGAAGAGACCCAGTACTTC.

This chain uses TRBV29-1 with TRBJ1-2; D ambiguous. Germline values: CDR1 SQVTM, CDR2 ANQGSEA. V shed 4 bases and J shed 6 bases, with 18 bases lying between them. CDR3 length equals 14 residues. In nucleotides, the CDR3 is TGCAGCGTTGTTGTGGTAGGGCAGGCCGATGGCTACACCTTC. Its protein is CSVVVVGQADGYTF.

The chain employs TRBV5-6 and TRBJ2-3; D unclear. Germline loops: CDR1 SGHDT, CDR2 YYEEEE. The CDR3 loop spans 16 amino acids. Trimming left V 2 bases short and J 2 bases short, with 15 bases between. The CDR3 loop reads CASSFFSNSITDTQYF. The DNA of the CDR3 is TGTGCCAGCAGCTTTTTTAGTAACAGTATCACAGATACGCAGTATTTT.

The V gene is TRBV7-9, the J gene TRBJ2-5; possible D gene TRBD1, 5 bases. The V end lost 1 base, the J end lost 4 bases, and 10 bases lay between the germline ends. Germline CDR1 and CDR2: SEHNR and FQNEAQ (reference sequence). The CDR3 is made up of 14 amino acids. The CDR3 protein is CASSLGSGIETQYF. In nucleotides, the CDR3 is TGTGCCAGCAGCTTAGGGTCAGGGATAGAGACCCAGTACTTC.

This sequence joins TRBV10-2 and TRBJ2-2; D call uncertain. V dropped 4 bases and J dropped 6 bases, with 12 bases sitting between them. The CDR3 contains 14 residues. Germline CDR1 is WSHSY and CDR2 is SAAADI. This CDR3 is CASSGFDSAGELFF. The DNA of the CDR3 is TGCGCCAGCAGTGGATTTGATTCCGCCGGGGAGCTGTTTTTT.

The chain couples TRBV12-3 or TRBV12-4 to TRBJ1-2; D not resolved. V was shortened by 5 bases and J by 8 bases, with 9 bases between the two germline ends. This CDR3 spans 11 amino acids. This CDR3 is CASSQPGGYTF. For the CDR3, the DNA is TGTGCCAGCAGTCAACCGGGGGGCTACACCTTC.

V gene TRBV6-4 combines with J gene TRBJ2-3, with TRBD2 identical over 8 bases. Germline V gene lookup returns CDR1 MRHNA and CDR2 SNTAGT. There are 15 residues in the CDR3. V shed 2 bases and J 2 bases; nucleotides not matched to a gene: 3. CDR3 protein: CASSDGGGPTDTQYF. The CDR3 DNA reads TGTGCCAGCAGTGACGGCGGGGGGCCCACAGATACGCAGTATTTT.

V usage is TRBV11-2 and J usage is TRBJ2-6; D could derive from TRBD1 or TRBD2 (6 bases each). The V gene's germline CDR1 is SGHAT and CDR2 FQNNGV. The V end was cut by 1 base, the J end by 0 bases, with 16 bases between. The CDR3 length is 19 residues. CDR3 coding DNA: TGTGCCAGCAGCTTAGTGAGGGAGGACAGAGTCTCTGGGGCCAACGTCCTGACTTTC. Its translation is CASSLVREDRVSGANVLTF.

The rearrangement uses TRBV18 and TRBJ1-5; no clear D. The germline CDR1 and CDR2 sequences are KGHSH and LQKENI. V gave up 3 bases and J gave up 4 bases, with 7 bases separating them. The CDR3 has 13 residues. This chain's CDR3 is CASSPDGNQPQHF. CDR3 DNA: TGTGCCAGCTCACCGGACGGGAATCAGCCCCAGCATTTT.

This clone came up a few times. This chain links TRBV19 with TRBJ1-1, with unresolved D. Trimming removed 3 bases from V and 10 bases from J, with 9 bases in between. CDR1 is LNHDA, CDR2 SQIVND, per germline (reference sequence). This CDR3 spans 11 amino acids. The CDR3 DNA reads TGTGCCAGTAGTATTATGAGTAGAGCTTTCTTT. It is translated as CASSIMSRAFF.

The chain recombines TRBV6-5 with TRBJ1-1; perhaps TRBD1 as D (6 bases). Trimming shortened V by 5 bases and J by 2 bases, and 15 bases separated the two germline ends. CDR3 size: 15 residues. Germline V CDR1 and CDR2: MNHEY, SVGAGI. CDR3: CASSPSRGGNTEAFF. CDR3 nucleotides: TGTGCCAGCAGTCCTTCACGGGGGGGCAACACTGAAGCTTTCTTT.

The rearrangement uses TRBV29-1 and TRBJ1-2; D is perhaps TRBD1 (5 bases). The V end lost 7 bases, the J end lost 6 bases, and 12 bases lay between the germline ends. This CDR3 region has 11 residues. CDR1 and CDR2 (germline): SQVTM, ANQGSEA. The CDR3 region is CSAGGVDGYTF. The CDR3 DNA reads TGCAGCGCCGGGGGGGTGGATGGCTACACCTTC.

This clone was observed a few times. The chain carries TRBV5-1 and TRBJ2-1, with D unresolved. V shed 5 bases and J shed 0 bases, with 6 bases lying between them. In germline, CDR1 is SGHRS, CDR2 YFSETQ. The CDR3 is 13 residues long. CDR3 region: CASRADSYNEQFF. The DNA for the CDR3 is TGCGCCAGCAGGGCAGACTCCTACAATGAGCAGTTCTTC.

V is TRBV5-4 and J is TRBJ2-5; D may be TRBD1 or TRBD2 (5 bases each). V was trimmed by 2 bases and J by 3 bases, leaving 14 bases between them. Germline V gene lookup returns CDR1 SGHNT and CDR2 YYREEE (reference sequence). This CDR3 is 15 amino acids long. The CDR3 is CASSFDPGTEETQYF. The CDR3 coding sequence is TGTGCCAGCAGCTTCGATCCGGGGACGGAAGAGACCCAGTACTTC.

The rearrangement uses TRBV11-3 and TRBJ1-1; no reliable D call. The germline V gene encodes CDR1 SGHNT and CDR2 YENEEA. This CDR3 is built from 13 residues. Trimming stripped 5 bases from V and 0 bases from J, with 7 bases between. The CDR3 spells CASSPTVNTEAFF. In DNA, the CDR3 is TGTGCCAGCAGCCCTACAGTGAACACTGAAGCTTTCTTT. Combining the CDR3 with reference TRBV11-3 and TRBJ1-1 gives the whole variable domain EAGVVQSPRYKIIEKKQPVAFWCNPISGHNTLYWYLQNLGQGPELLIRYENEEAVDDSQLPKDRFSAERLKGVDSTLKIQPAELGDSAVYLCASSPTVNTEAFFGQGTRLTVV.

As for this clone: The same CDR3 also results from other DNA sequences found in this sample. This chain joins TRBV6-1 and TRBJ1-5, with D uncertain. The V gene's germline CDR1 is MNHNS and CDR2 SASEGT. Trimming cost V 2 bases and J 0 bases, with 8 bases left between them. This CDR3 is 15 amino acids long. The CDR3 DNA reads TGTGCCAGCAGTGAAAGTGGGAATAGCAATCAGCCCCAGCATTTT. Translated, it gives CASSESGNSNQPQHF.

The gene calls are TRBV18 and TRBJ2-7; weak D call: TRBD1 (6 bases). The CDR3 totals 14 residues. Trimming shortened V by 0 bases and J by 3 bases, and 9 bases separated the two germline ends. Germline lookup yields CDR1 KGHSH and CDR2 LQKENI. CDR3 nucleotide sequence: TGTGCCAGCTCACCACCGGACAGATACTACGAGCAGTACGTC. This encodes CASSPPDRYYEQYV.

The chain's CDR3 is CASSLISGTNYGYTF. CDR3 bases: TGTGCCAGCAGCTTAATCTCGGGGACCAACTATGGCTACACCTTC. The genes are TRBV7-2 and TRBJ1-2, with D maybe TRBD1 (5 bases). The CDR3 consists of 15 residues. Trimming left V 2 bases short and J 2 bases short, with 12 bases between. Germline CDR1 SGHTA, CDR2 FQGNSA.